The 14 T cell receptor beta chains presented below share a single source sample, sequenced in a study of Graves' ophthalmopathy and Graves' hyperthyroidism. Amplification targeted the TCR beta CDR3 regions, with RNA transcripts as the source material. Amplification began with first-round RT-PCR using HTBI primers, then second-round multiplex PCR was performed. TCRdb itself ran the multiplex PCR reads through MiXCR, one entry per CDR3 protein. The sample has about 740,000 distinct CDR3 sequences; roughly 40% are singletons. The sequenced sample consisted of peripheral blood. The receptors derive from an adult man with Graves' ophthalmopathy.

The chain is built from TRBV6-5 and TRBJ2-5; 8 bases map to TRBD1. Trimming took 5 bases from V and 2 from J; bases not matched to a gene: 7. CDR1 is MNHEY, CDR2 SVGAGI, per germline. This CDR3 region has 15 residues. The CDR3: CASSGGTGGQETQYF. The CDR3 nucleotides read TGTGCCAGCAGTGGTGGAACAGGGGGACAAGAGACCCAGTACTTC.

The table lists this clonotype with many counts. V usage is TRBV15 and J usage is TRBJ2-7, with 10 positions matching TRBD2. The V gene end was trimmed by 1 base and the J gene end by 1 base; junction bases not matched to a gene: 4. This CDR3 region has 16 residues. Germline values: CDR1 LNHNV, CDR2 YYDKDF (reference sequence). The CDR3 protein is CATSRGPSGSSYEQYF. Here the CDR3 DNA reads TGTGCCACCAGCAGAGGACCTAGCGGGAGTTCCTACGAGCAGTACTTC.

This clonotype was picked up a small number of times. The J gene is TRBJ2-5, the V gene TRBV7-9; 10 bases map to TRBD1. With 6 bases clipped from V and 7 bases from J, the junction kept 5 bases outside the gene matches. Germline CDR1 SEHNR, CDR2 FQNEAQ (reference sequence). CDR3 length: 13 residues. Here the CDR3 reads CASSKDRGGTQYF. For the CDR3, the DNA is TGTGCCAGCAGTAAGGACAGGGGGGGGACCCAGTACTTC.

This clonotype has ten or more counts. CDR3 DNA: TGTGCCAGCAGCTTAGACAGAGGCGTGGCGTACTTC. Translation gives CASSLDRGVAYF. V is TRBV7-9 and J is TRBJ2-7; no definite D call. Germline loops: CDR1 SEHNR, CDR2 FQNEAQ (reference sequence). Trimming left V 1 base short and J 12 bases short, with 13 bases between. This CDR3 has 12 amino acids.

The rearrangement joins TRBV7-9 to TRBJ2-2; possibly TRBD2 for D (5 bases). The V end was cut by 6 bases, the J end by 4 bases, with 12 bases between. In germline, CDR1 is SEHNR, CDR2 FQNEAQ (reference sequence). The CDR3 contains 14 residues. As DNA, the CDR3 is TGTGCCAGCAGTTTCGCCGGGATCACCGGGGAGCTGTTTTTT. Translated: CASSFAGITGELFF.

This clonotype was observed a few times. The CDR3 DNA reads TGTGCCAGCGCGGGGGCTTACCCAGCTAACTATGGCTACACCTTC. This translates into CASAGAYPANYGYTF. The chain carries TRBV7-6 and TRBJ1-2, with D maybe TRBD1 (6 bases). CDR3 length: 15 amino acids. V lost 8 bases and J 0 bases, leaving 16 bases between the germline ends. Per germline, CDR1 SGHVS and CDR2 FNYEAQ.

This clonotype turned up a few times. This chain links TRBV28 with TRBJ1-2; D unclear. The CDR3 has 15 residues. Per germline, CDR1 MDHEN and CDR2 SYDVKM. The V end was cut by 0 bases, the J end by 0 bases, with 8 bases between. The chain's CDR3 is CASSLWQSSNYGYTF. The DNA for the CDR3 is TGTGCCAGCAGTTTATGGCAGTCCTCTAACTATGGCTACACCTTC.

Only a few counts were recorded for this clonotype. The rearrangement uses TRBV6-5 and TRBJ1-2, with D maybe TRBD1 (5 bases). V was shortened by 2 bases and J by 7 bases, with 14 bases between the two germline ends. The germline V gene encodes CDR1 MNHEY and CDR2 SVGAGI. The CDR3 totals 14 residues. CDR3 nucleotide sequence: TGTGCCAGCAGTTACAGGGGACGCCTTAGTGGCTACACCTTC. Amino acids: CASSYRGRLSGYTF.

The chain uses TRBV5-1 and TRBJ2-5, with no clear D. Per the germline V gene, CDR1 is SGHRS and CDR2 is YFSETQ. V lost 6 bases and J lost 4, with 13 bases in between. This CDR3 has 13 amino acids. CDR3 sequence: CASKSISRETQYF. The CDR3 nucleotides are TGCGCCAGCAAATCCATCTCCAGAGAGACCCAGTACTTC.

This clonotype was recorded at least ten times. This sequence joins TRBV10-3 and TRBJ1-1; 10 positions agree with TRBD1. V was pared by 7 bases and J by 5 bases, with 7 bases of the junction left unmatched. The CDR3 has 14 residues. Germline CDR1 and CDR2: ENHRY and SYGVKD. The CDR3 DNA sequence: TGTGCCATCACCCCGGGACAGGGGAGGACTGAAGCTTTCTTT. As protein: CAITPGQGRTEAFF.

V usage is TRBV29-1 and J usage is TRBJ2-5; TRBD1 matches at 10 bases. Germline CDR1 SQVTM, CDR2 ANQGSEA. The junction had 7 bases not matched to a gene; V was cut back by 8 bases and J by 4 bases. The CDR3 covers 13 residues. The CDR3 sequence is CSTPDRGAETQYF. The CDR3 DNA is TGCAGCACCCCGGACAGGGGGGCAGAGACCCAGTACTTC.

In regard to this clonotype: The CDR3 does not close with the conserved phenylalanine or tryptophan, likely indicating a read error. The chain is built from TRBV4-1 and TRBJ2-7; D not certain. CDR3 size: 12 residues. Per the germline V gene, CDR1 is MGHRA and CDR2 is YSYEKL. V lost 0 bases and J lost 5, with 5 bases in between. The chain's CDR3 is CASSQESNEQYL. CDR3 nucleotide sequence: TGCGCCAGCAGCCAAGAGTCAAACGAGCAGTACCTC.

The chain carries TRBV25-1 and TRBJ1-1; D is perhaps TRBD1 (6 bases). The germline CDR1 and CDR2 sequences are MGHDK and SYGVNS. V lost 3 bases and J lost 3, with 11 bases in between. The CDR3 loop spans 14 amino acids. The CDR3 sequence is CASSDIGGDTEAFF. The CDR3 DNA follows: TGTGCCAGCAGTGATATAGGGGGGGACACTGAAGCTTTCTTT.

This clonotype was observed a single time. The CDR3 DNA follows: TGTGCCAGCAGCCCTATGGGGCAGGGTGCACTGAAGCTGTTTTTT. Translating gives CASSPMGQGALKLFF. The V call is TRBV9, the J call TRBJ2-2; tentatively, D is TRBD1 (5 bases). This CDR3 has 15 amino acids. With 4 bases removed from V and 12 bases from J, the gap between germline ends came to 22 bases. Germline V gene data show CDR1 as SGDLS and CDR2 as YYNGEE. Variable domain in full (rest from reference TRBV9 and TRBJ2-2): DSGVTQTPKHLITATGQRVTLRCSPRSGDLSVYWYQQSLDQGLQFLIQYYNGEERAKGNILERFSAQQFPDLHSELNLSSLELGDSALYFCASSPMGQGALKLFFGEGSRLTVL.